A single TCR beta chain is shown here with its context. Time point noted: persistent/refractory GD, antithyroid drugs over 5 years with positive TRAb. Making the TCR library involved RNA that had been extracted from PBMCs. The guidelines of the American Thyroid Association were the basis for diagnosing Graves' disease. The data are from a study of regulatory T cells in long-lasting Graves disease. Investigators prepared the TCR beta libraries by applying iRepertoire HTBI primers and Arm-PCR of CDR3 regions. One entry per CDR3 protein results from TCRdb running MiXCR on the multiplex PCR reads. The data contain hundreds of thousands of distinct CDR3 sequences, 25% to 35% of them singletons. CDR1 is SQVTM, CDR2 ANQGSEA, per germline. The CDR3 is made up of 12 amino acids. Trimming removed 5 bases at V and 2 bases at J, with 10 bases between.

Sequenced here: peripheral blood mononuclear cells (PBMCs), sampled when the disease was refractory, from a patient treated with antithyroid drugs. The sequence was obtained from a female donor with Graves disease. This chain links TRBV29-1 with TRBJ2-7; no firm D call. The CDR3 spells CSVTQGAYEQYF. The CDR3 DNA reads TGCAGCGTTACACAAGGCGCCTACGAGCAGTACTTC.